These T cell receptor beta chains were read from a single sample in a study of T cell responses to AZD1222 COVID-19 vaccine. Sequencing used immunoSEQ multiplex PCR; TCRdb keeps in-frame clones, though not all of them. The repertoire holds some 91,000 clones, with under 90% as singletons. The sequencing used peripheral blood, collected on day 0 of AZD1222 vaccination. The receptor source for this set is an adult in good health. Each CDR3 is given with its conserved first and last residue. The D gene is left open where the match is weak. Clone size is given for some rows only: seen once, a few or many times, or a class if the clone is expanded.

J gene: TRBJ2-1; V gene: TRBV15; D gene: TRBD2; clone size: NA; CDR3 protein: CATSRDQISGLAGEQFF; CDR3 DNA: TGTGCCACCAGCAGAGATCAAATTTCGGGACTAGCGGGGGAGCAGTTCTTC
J gene: TRBJ1-1; V gene: TRBV11-3; D gene: TRBD1; clone size: NA; CDR3 protein: CASSTSGQGNTEAFF; CDR3 DNA: TGTGCCAGCAGCACTTCCGGACAGGGGAACACTGAAGCTTTCTTT
J gene: TRBJ1-2; V gene: TRBV2; D gene: NA; clone size: NA; CDR3 protein: CASIPIPPYGYTF; CDR3 DNA: TGTGCTAGCATACCCATCCCCCCCTATGGCTACACCTTC
J gene: TRBJ1-4; V gene: TRBV5-6; D gene: NA; clone size: NA; CDR3 protein: CASSFVATNEKLFF; CDR3 DNA: TGTGCCAGCAGCTTCGTTGCAACTAATGAAAAACTGTTTTTT
J gene: TRBJ1-5; V gene: TRBV6-2/TRBV6-3; D gene: NA; clone size: few; CDR3 protein: CASSGRGDNQPQHF; CDR3 DNA: TGTGCCAGCAGTGGCCGGGGGGACAATCAGCCCCAGCATTTT
J gene: TRBJ1-1; V gene: TRBV11-2; D gene: NA; clone size: NA; CDR3 protein: CASSFIHPEAFF; CDR3 DNA: TGTGCCAGCAGCTTTATACACCCTGAAGCTTTCTTT
J gene: TRBJ1-1; V gene: TRBV5-1; D gene: NA; clone size: NA; CDR3 protein: CASNLRPGGLNTEAFF; CDR3 DNA: TGCGCCAGCAATCTGCGGCCGGGGGGATTGAACACTGAAGCTTTCTTT
J gene: TRBJ1-2; V gene: TRBV30; D gene: TRBD1; clone size: NA; CDR3 protein: CAWSRQGNYGYTF; CDR3 DNA: TGTGCCTGGAGCCGACAGGGAAACTATGGCTACACCTTC
J gene: TRBJ2-1; V gene: TRBV12-3/TRBV12-4; D gene: TRBD1; clone size: NA; CDR3 protein: CASSTGVGEQFF; CDR3 DNA: TGTGCCAGCAGCACAGGGGTCGGTGAGCAGTTCTTC
J gene: TRBJ1-4; V gene: TRBV5-1; D gene: NA; clone size: once; CDR3 protein: CASSLRGDEKLFF; CDR3 DNA: TGCGCCAGCAGCTTGAGGGGGGATGAAAAACTGTTTTTT
J gene: TRBJ2-7; V gene: TRBV6-1; D gene: NA; clone size: NA; CDR3 protein: CASSEAGGSPYEQYF; CDR3 DNA: TGTGCCAGCAGTGAAGCTGGCGGCAGTCCCTACGAGCAGTACTTC
J gene: TRBJ1-1; V gene: TRBV5-1; D gene: TRBD1; clone size: NA; CDR3 protein: CASSTGQGISTEAFF; CDR3 DNA: TGCGCCAGCAGCACGGGACAGGGAATAAGTACTGAAGCTTTCTTT
J gene: TRBJ1-2; V gene: TRBV20-1; D gene: TRBD1; clone size: NA; CDR3 protein: CSASPPTGEVLDGYTF; CDR3 DNA: TGCAGTGCTAGTCCCCCGACAGGGGAGGTTCTAGATGGCTACACCTTC
J gene: TRBJ2-7; V gene: TRBV27; D gene: NA; clone size: NA; CDR3 protein: CASSPKRQAFSYEQYF; CDR3 DNA: TGTGCCAGCAGTCCAAAACGACAGGCCTTCTCCTACGAGCAGTACTTC
J gene: TRBJ2-7; V gene: TRBV30; D gene: NA; clone size: NA; CDR3 protein: CAWSSGPSKLSSYEQYF; CDR3 DNA: TGTGCCTGGAGTTCCGGGCCGAGCAAACTCAGCTCCTACGAGCAGTACTTC
J gene: TRBJ2-7; V gene: TRBV11-2; D gene: NA; clone size: once; CDR3 protein: CASSLVEDEQYF; CDR3 DNA: TGTGCCAGCAGCTTAGTCGAGGACGAGCAGTACTTC
J gene: TRBJ1-6; V gene: TRBV2; D gene: NA; clone size: NA; CDR3 protein: CASSGRAANSPLHF; CDR3 DNA: TGTGCCAGCAGTGGCAGGGCGGCTAATTCACCCCTCCACTTT
J gene: TRBJ2-7; V gene: TRBV18; D gene: NA; clone size: NA; CDR3 protein: CASSLGPRVYEQYF; CDR3 DNA: TGTGCCAGCTCGCTTGGGCCGCGGGTTTACGAGCAGTACTTC
J gene: TRBJ2-5; V gene: TRBV5-1; D gene: TRBD2; clone size: NA; CDR3 protein: CASSLDASGGKETQYF; CDR3 DNA: TGCGCCAGCAGCTTGGATGCTAGCGGGGGAAAAGAGACCCAGTACTTC
J gene: TRBJ2-7; V gene: TRBV5-4; D gene: NA; clone size: NA; CDR3 protein: CASSSRDGSYEQYF; CDR3 DNA: TGTGCCAGCAGCTCCCGGGACGGATCCTACGAGCAGTACTTC
J gene: TRBJ2-1; V gene: TRBV15; D gene: NA; clone size: NA; CDR3 protein: CATSRDGAGYYNEQFF; CDR3 DNA: TGTGCCACCAGCAGAGATGGGGCGGGTTACTACAATGAGCAGTTCTTC
J gene: TRBJ1-6; V gene: TRBV6-5; D gene: NA; clone size: NA; CDR3 protein: CASSWDNYNSPLHF; CDR3 DNA: TGTGCCAGCAGCTGGGACAACTATAATTCACCCCTCCACTTT